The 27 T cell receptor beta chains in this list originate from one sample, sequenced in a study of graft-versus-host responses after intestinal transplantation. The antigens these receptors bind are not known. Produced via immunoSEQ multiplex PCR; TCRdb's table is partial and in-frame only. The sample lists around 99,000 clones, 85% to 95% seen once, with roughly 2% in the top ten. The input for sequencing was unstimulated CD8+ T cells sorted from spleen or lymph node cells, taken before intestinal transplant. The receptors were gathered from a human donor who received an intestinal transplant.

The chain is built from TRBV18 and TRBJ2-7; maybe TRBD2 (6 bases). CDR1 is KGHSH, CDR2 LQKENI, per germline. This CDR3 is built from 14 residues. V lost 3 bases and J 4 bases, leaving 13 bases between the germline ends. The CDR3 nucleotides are TGTGCCAGCTCACCCACCGGGAGACAATACGAGCAGTACTTC. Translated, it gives CASSPTGRQYEQYF.

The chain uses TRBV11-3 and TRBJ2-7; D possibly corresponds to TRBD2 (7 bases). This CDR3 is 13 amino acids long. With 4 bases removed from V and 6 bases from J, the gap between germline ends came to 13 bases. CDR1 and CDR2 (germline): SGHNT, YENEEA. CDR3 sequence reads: CASSYPGGPEQYF. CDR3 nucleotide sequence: TGTGCCAGCAGCTATCCCGGGGGGCCCGAGCAGTACTTC.

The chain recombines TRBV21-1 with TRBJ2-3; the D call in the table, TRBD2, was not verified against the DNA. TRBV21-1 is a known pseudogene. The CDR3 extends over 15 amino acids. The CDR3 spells CASRTTRPDTDTQYF. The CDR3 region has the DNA TGTGCCAGCAGGACGACTAGACCTGACACAGATACGCAGTATTTT.

The CDR3 DNA sequence: TGCAGCGTTGAAGATCCTTGGCGGGGGGCATATCAAGAGACCCAGTACTTC. Translation: CSVEDPWRGAYQETQYF. This sequence joins TRBV29-1 and TRBJ2-5; 8 nucleotides line up with TRBD2. Looked up from germline, CDR1 is SQVTM and CDR2 is ANQGSEA. This CDR3 is 17 amino acids long. Trimming took 0 bases from V and 2 from J; bases not matched to a gene: 11.

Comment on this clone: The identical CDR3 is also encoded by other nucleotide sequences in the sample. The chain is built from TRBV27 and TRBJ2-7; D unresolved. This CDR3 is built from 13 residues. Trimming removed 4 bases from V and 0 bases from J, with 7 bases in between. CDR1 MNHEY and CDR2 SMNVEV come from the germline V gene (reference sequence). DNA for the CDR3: TGTGCCAGCAGTTACGCGAGCTCCTACGAGCAGTACTTC. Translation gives CASSYASSYEQYF.

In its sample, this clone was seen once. The CDR3 DNA reads as TGTGCCAGCAGCTATGGCGGACTGCCAATCGGGGAGCTGTTTTTT. Its translation is CASSYGGLPIGELFF. V gene TRBV7-9 combines with J gene TRBJ2-2; D may be TRBD2 (5 bases). The germline V and J ends were trimmed by 4 bases and 7 bases, with 16 bases remaining between them. The CDR3 totals 15 residues. From germline, CDR1 is SEHNR and CDR2 FQNEAQ (reference sequence).

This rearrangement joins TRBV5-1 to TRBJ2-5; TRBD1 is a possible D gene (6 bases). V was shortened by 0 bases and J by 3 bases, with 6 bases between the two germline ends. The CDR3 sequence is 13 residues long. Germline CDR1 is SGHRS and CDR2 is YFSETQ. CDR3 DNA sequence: TGCGCCAGCAGCTTGGGACAGGAAGAGACCCAGTACTTC. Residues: CASSLGQEETQYF.

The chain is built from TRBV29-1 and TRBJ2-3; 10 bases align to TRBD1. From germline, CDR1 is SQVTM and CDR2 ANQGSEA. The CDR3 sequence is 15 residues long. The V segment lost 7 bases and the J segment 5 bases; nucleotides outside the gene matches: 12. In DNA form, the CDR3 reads TGCAGCGCCGAGCCGGGACAGGGGACCGGAGATACGCAGTATTTT. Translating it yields CSAEPGQGTGDTQYF.

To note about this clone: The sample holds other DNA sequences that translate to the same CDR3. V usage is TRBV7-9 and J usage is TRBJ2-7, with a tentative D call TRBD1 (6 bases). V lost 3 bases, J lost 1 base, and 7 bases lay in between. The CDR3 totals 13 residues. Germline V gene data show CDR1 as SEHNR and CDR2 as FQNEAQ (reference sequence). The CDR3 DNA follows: TGTGCCAGCAGCTTTCAGGGGTCCTACGAGCAGTACTTC. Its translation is CASSFQGSYEQYF. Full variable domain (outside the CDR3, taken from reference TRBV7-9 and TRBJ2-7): DTGVSQNPRHKITKRGQNVTFRCDPISEHNRLYWYRQTLGQGPEFLTYFQNEAQLEKSRLLSDRFSAERPKGSFSTLEIQRTEQGDSAMYLCASSFQGSYEQYFGPGTRLTVT.

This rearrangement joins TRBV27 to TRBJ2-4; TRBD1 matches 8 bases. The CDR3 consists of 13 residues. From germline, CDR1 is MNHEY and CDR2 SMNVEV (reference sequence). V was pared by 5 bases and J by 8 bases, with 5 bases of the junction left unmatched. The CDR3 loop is CASSPGQGYIQYF. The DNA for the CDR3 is TGTGCCAGCAGTCCCGGACAGGGATACATTCAGTACTTC.

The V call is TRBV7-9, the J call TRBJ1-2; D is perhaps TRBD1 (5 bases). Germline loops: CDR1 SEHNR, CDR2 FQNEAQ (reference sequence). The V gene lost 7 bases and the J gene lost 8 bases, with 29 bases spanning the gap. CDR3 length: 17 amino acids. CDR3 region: CASNSGGGSYTVNGYTF. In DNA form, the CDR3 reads TGTGCCAGCAACTCGGGGGGGGGTTCCTACACTGTGAACGGCTACACCTTC.

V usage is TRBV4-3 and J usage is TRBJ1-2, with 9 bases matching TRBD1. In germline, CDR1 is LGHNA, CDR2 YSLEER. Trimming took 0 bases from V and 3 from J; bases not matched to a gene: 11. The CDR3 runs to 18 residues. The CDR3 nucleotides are TGCGCCAGCAGCCAAGATCATGGGACAGGGTCCTTGGACTATGGCTACACCTTC. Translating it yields CASSQDHGTGSLDYGYTF.

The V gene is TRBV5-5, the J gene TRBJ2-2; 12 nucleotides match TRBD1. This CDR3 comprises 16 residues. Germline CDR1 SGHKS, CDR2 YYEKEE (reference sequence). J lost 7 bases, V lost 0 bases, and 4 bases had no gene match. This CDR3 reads CASSLEGTGGIGELFF. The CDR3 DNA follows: TGTGCCAGCAGCTTGGAGGGGACAGGGGGCATCGGGGAGCTGTTTTTT.

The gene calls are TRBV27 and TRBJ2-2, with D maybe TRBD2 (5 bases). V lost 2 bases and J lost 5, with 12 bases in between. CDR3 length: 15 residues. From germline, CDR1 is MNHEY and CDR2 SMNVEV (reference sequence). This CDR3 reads CASSLRNSGTGELFF. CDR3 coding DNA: TGTGCCAGCAGTTTAAGAAACTCGGGAACCGGGGAGCTGTTTTTT.

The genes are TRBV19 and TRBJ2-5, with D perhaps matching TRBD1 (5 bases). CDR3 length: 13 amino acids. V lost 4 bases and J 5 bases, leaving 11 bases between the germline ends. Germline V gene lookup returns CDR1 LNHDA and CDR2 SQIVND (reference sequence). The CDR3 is CASSTQVRETQYF. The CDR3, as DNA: TGTGCCAGTAGTACACAGGTTAGGGAGACCCAGTACTTC.

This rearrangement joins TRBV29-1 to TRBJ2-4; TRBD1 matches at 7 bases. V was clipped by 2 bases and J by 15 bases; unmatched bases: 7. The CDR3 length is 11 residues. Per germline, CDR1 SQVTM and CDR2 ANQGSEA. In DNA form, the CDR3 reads TGCAGCGTTGAACGTGGGACAGAGACGTACTTC. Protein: CSVERGTETYF.

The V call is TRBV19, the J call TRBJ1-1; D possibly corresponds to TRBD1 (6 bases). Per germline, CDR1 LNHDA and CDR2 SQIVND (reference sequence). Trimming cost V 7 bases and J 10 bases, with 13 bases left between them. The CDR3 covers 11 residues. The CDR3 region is CASKEGEIAFF. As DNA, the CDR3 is TGTGCCAGTAAAGAGGGGGAGATAGCTTTCTTT.

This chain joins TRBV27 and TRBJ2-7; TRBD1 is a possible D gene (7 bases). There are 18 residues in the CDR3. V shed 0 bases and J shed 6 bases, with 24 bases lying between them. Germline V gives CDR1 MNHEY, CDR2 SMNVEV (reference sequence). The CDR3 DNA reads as TGTGCCAGCAGTTTATCGTATCGGGGAGCAGGGGGAGGAAGCGAGCAGTACTTC. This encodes CASSLSYRGAGGGSEQYF.

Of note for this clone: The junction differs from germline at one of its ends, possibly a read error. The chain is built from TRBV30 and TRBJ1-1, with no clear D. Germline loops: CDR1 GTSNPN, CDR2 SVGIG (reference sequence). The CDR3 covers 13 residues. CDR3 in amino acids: CAWSVGVPTEVFF. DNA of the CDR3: TGTGCCTGGAGTGTCGGGGTTCCCACTGAAGTTTTCTTT.

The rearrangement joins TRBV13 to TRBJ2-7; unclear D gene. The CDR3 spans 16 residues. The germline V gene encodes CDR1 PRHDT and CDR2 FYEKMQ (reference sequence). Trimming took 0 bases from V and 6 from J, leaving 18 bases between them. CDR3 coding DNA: TGTGCCAGCAGCTTAGGGAATTTAGCACCGGCCGGCGAGCAGTACTTC. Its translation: CASSLGNLAPAGEQYF.

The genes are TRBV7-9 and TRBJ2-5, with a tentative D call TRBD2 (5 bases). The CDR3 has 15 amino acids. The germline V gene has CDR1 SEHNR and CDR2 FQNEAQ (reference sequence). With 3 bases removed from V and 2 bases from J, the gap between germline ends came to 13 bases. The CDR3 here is CASSLALGEQETQYF. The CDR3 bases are TGTGCCAGCAGCTTGGCCCTCGGGGAGCAAGAGACCCAGTACTTC.

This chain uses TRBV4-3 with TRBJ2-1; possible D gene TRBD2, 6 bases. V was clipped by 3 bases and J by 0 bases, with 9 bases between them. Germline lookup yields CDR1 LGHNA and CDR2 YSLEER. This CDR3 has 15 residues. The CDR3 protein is CASSQSGSSYNEQFF. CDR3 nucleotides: TGCGCCAGCAGCCAGTCCGGGAGCTCCTACAATGAGCAGTTCTTC.

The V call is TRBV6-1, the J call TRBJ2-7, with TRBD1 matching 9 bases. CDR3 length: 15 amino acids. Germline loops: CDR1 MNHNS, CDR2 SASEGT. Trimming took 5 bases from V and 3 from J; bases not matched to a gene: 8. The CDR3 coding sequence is TGTGCCAGCAGTACACCCGGGACAGGGAACTACGAGCAGTACTTC. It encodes CASSTPGTGNYEQYF.

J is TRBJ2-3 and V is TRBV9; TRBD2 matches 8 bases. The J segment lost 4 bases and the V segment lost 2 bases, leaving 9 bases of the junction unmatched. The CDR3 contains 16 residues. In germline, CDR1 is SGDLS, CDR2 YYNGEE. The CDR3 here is CASSVHTSGPADTQYF. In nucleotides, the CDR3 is TGTGCCAGCAGCGTTCACACTAGCGGCCCCGCAGATACGCAGTATTTT.

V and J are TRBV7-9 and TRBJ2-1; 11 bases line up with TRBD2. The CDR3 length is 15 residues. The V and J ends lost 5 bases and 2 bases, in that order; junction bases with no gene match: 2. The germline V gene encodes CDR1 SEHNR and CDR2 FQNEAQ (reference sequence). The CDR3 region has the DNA TGTGCCAGCAGCCCGGGACTAGCGGCCTACAATGAGCAGTTCTTC. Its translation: CASSPGLAAYNEQFF.

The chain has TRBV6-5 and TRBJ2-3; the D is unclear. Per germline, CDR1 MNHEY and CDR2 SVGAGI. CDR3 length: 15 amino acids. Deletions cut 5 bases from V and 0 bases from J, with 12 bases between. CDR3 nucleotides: TGTGCCAGCAGTCTGGTGGCGGCTAGCACAGATACGCAGTATTTT. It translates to CASSLVAASTDTQYF.

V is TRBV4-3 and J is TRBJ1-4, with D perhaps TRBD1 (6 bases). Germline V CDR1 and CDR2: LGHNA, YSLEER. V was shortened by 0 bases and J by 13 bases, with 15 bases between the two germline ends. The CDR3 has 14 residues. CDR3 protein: CASSQDQGIERLFF. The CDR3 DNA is TGCGCCAGCAGCCAAGATCAGGGGATTGAGCGACTGTTTTTT.